One sample yielded the 2 T cell receptor beta chains listed below, sequenced in a study of blood T cells in healthy people across ages. With a J-beta primer mix and a sample-barcoded 5' primer, a second PCR ran roughly 6 to 11 cycles. TCRdb processed the 5' RACE reads anew with MiXCR; each CDR3 protein has one entry. The table has approximately 790,000 distinct CDR3 sequences, around 62% seen once. The sequencing sample was made of blood. The receptors here all came from a man aged 25 to 40 in good health.

The rearrangement links TRBV29-1 to TRBJ2-7, with TRBD1 matching 8 bases. Germline CDR1 and CDR2: SQVTM and ANQGSEA. After removal of 2 bases from V and 6 bases from J, the junction contained 6 bases not matched to a gene. The CDR3 is 13 amino acids. The CDR3 region is CSVESTGGSEQYF. The DNA of the CDR3 is TGCAGCGTTGAAAGTACAGGGGGAAGCGAGCAGTACTTC.

The chain links TRBV20-1 to TRBJ2-4; D is unresolved. The germline V gene has CDR1 DFQATT and CDR2 SNEGSKA (reference sequence). Trimming left V 0 bases short and J 0 bases short, with 21 bases between. This CDR3 region has 19 residues. CDR3 sequence reads: CSARDPSSETTLAKNIQYF. CDR3 bases: TGCAGTGCTAGAGATCCCTCTAGTGAGACGACCTTAGCCAAAAACATTCAGTACTTC.